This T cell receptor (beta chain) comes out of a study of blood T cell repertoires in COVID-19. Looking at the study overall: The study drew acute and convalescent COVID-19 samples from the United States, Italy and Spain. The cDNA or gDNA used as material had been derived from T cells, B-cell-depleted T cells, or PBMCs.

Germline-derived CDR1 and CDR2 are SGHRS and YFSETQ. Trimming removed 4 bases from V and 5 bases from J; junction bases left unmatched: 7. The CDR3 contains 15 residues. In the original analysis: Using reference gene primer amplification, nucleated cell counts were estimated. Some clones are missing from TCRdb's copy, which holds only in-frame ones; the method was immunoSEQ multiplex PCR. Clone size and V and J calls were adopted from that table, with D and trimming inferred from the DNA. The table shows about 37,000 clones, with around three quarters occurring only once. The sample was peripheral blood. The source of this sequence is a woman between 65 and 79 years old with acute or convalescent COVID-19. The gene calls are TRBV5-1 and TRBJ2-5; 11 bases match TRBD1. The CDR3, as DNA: TGCGCCAGCAGCGGAAGGACAGGGGGCGGGGAGACCCAGTACTTC. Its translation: CASSGRTGGGETQYF.